A single sample is the source of the 21 T cell receptor beta chains below, sequenced in a study of T cell responses to AZD1222 COVID-19 vaccine (dated by TCRdb to the early 2020s). Taken with the paper, the label for time point translates to: baseline before first vaccination. The library relied on the immunoSEQ multiplex PCR assay. TCRdb retrieved this table from immuneACCESS and kept in-frame rearrangements only. Not all clones are present; in checked studies, unresolved V genes account for under half, and no reason is known for the remainder. Here the sample has roughly 66,000 clones; roughly 84% occur a single time. The top ten constitute around 7.3% of the sample. The specimen was peripheral blood, collected on day 0 of AZD1222 vaccination. Receptors were obtained from an adult in good health.

The chain links TRBV6-2 or TRBV6-3 to TRBJ2-5, with D unresolved. The germline V and J ends were trimmed by 2 bases and 2 bases, with 0 bases remaining between them. CDR3 length: 11 residues. The germline V gene encodes CDR1 MNHEY and CDR2 SVGEGT. The CDR3 spells CASSYQETQYF. DNA for the CDR3: TGTGCCAGCAGTTACCAAGAGACCCAGTACTTC.

V is TRBV7-9 and J is TRBJ1-1, with D unclear. CDR1 is SEHNR, CDR2 FQNEAQ, per germline (reference sequence). V was cut by 0 bases and J by 1 base, with 12 bases left in between. The CDR3 has 16 residues. The CDR3 bases are TGTGCCAGCAGCTTAGCCCCCCCGGGCGGGAACACTGAAGCTTTCTTT. This codes for CASSLAPPGGNTEAFF.

The CDR3 here is CASSLATGTVTDTQYF. Here the CDR3 DNA reads TGCGCCAGCAGCTTGGCAACAGGGACAGTCACAGATACGCAGTATTTT. The chain combines TRBV5-1 with TRBJ2-3, with 7 bases matching TRBD1. Losses at the gene ends were 0 bases for V and 2 bases for J; bases not matched to a gene: 6. The CDR3 is 16 amino acids. The germline V gene encodes CDR1 SGHRS and CDR2 YFSETQ.

In the case of this clone: This specimen includes other DNA sequences encoding the same CDR3. V and J are TRBV9 and TRBJ1-1; D remains unclear. The CDR3 sequence is 14 residues long. The germline V gene encodes CDR1 SGDLS and CDR2 YYNGEE. Trimming took off 0 bases at V and 2 bases at J, with 8 bases between the two ends. The CDR3 DNA reads as TGTGCCAGCAGCGTAGACGACCCTAACACTGAAGCTTTCTTT. As protein: CASSVDDPNTEAFF.

V usage is TRBV30 and J usage is TRBJ1-1; a possible D gene is TRBD1 (6 bases). V lost 0 bases and J 4 bases, leaving 12 bases between the germline ends. This CDR3 has 14 residues. The germline gives CDR1 GTSNPN, CDR2 SVGIG (reference sequence). The CDR3 nucleotides read TGTGCCTGGAGTGTACGGGGGGCGCTCACTGAAGCTTTCTTT. This codes for CAWSVRGALTEAFF.

This chain connects TRBV7-6 to TRBJ1-2; D is perhaps TRBD1 (5 bases). Germline values: CDR1 SGHVS, CDR2 FNYEAQ. The V end lost 2 bases, the J end lost 8 bases, and 12 bases lay between the germline ends. The CDR3 extends over 13 amino acids. CDR3: CASSLSRRDGYTF. The CDR3 DNA reads as TGTGCCAGCAGCTTATCTAGGCGGGACGGCTACACCTTC.

This chain connects TRBV5-1 to TRBJ1-5, with 7 bases matching TRBD1. The CDR3 is 14 amino acids. After removal of 3 bases from V and 4 bases from J, the junction contained 4 bases not matched to a gene. CDR1 SGHRS and CDR2 YFSETQ come from the germline V gene. In DNA form, the CDR3 reads TGCGCCAGCAGCTCGGGACAGCAAAATCAGCCCCAGCATTTT. Residues: CASSSGQQNQPQHF.

This clone turned up a few times. The chain uses TRBV7-2 and TRBJ2-7, with no clear D. The CDR3 spans 14 residues. CDR1 is SGHTA and CDR2 is FQGNSA in the germline V gene. V was pared by 7 bases and J by 0 bases, with 13 bases between. The CDR3 DNA is TGTGCCAGCACCCTCTTGCAGAGCTCCTACGAGCAGTACTTC. Its translation: CASTLLQSSYEQYF.

The chain couples TRBV5-1 to TRBJ2-7; 8 bases map to TRBD1. Germline CDR1 is SGHRS and CDR2 is YFSETQ. The CDR3 has 14 residues. The junction had 7 bases not matched to a gene; V was cut back by 2 bases and J by 6 bases. CDR3: CASSFRTGSVEQYF. CDR3 bases: TGCGCCAGCAGCTTCAGGACAGGGTCGGTCGAGCAGTACTTC.

V and J are TRBV4-2 and TRBJ1-5; no clear D gene. V was cut by 4 bases and J by 7 bases, with 23 bases left in between. Germline V gene data show CDR1 as LGHNA and CDR2 as YNFKEQ. This CDR3 is built from 17 residues. This CDR3 reads CASSRTPGVGGEQPQHF. In nucleotides, the CDR3 is TGTGCCAGCAGCCGGACTCCCGGAGTGGGAGGAGAACAGCCCCAGCATTTT.

The gene calls are TRBV9 and TRBJ1-5, with D possibly TRBD1 on 6 matching bases. Germline CDR1 reads SGDLS; CDR2 reads YYNGEE. V dropped 4 bases and J dropped 6 bases, with 11 bases sitting between them. The CDR3 loop spans 13 amino acids. In nucleotides, the CDR3 is TGTGCCAGCAGCCGGGACACAAGTCAGCCCCAGCATTTT. Its protein is CASSRDTSQPQHF.

This clone was recorded a few times. This rearrangement joins TRBV6-6 to TRBJ1-6, with 7 bases fitting TRBD1. CDR1 and CDR2 (germline): MNHNY, SVGAGI (reference sequence). V shed 7 bases, J shed 7 bases, and the junction held 10 bases outside the gene matches. The CDR3 is 15 residues long. The CDR3: CASNVLVDRNSPLHF. The CDR3 nucleotides are TGTGCCAGCAATGTGTTGGTGGACAGGAATTCACCCCTCCACTTT.

The chain links TRBV4-3 to TRBJ1-2; possibly TRBD1 for D (5 bases). Deletions cut 4 bases from V and 8 bases from J, with 17 bases between. The CDR3 consists of 14 residues. CDR1 LGHNA and CDR2 YSLEER come from the germline V gene. The CDR3, as DNA: TGCGCCAGCAGCCGGGGCATTGGAGCTAAAGGCTACACCTTC. As protein: CASSRGIGAKGYTF.

This rearrangement joins TRBV4-3 to TRBJ1-4; D gene uncertain. The germline gives CDR1 LGHNA, CDR2 YSLEER. The V end lost 1 base, the J end lost 6 bases, and 9 bases lay between the germline ends. The CDR3 covers 14 residues. CDR3 coding DNA: TGCGCCAGCAGCCAAGGTCAGAATGATGAAAAACTGTTTTTT. It yields the protein CASSQGQNDEKLFF.

The count of this clone is one. The V gene is TRBV6-5, the J gene TRBJ1-5; D remains ambiguous. The germline V gene has CDR1 MNHEY and CDR2 SVGAGI. Trimming cost V 8 bases and J 6 bases, with 14 bases left between them. The CDR3 has 13 amino acids. DNA of the CDR3: TGTGCCAGCGGGCGGGGAATGTTTCAGCCCCAGCATTTT. It codes for CASGRGMFQPQHF.

V gene TRBV7-7 combines with J gene TRBJ2-7; TRBD1 matches at 10 bases. The CDR3 runs to 16 residues. Germline trimming cut 5 bases from V and 4 bases from J; bases unmatched to any gene: 11. CDR1 is SSHAT and CDR2 is FNYEAQ in the germline V gene (reference sequence). CDR3 sequence (DNA): TGTGCCAGCAGCGTTGGGCCCCGGGACAGGGGATACGAGCAGTACTTC. Amino acids: CASSVGPRDRGYEQYF.

The chain recombines TRBV3-1 (or the pseudogene TRBV3-2) with TRBJ2-5; 12 nucleotides agree with TRBD2. With V trimmed by 0 bases and J by 5 bases, 10 bases remained unmatched. Germline V gene lookup returns CDR1 LGHDT and CDR2 YNNKEL (reference sequence). The CDR3 extends over 18 amino acids. CDR3 region: CASSQDHLLAGGRETQYF. CDR3 in DNA: TGTGCCAGCAGCCAAGACCATTTACTAGCGGGGGGTAGGGAGACCCAGTACTTC.

J is TRBJ1-6 and V is TRBV6-5; D might be TRBD1 (6 bases). The CDR3 length is 14 residues. V was cut by 6 bases and J by 9 bases, with 15 bases left in between. Germline V CDR1 and CDR2: MNHEY, SVGAGI. The CDR3 loop is CASRYRDKISPLHF. In DNA form, the CDR3 reads TGTGCCAGCAGGTACCGGGACAAGATTTCACCCCTCCACTTT.

This clone was recorded a few times. The chain employs TRBV7-9 and TRBJ1-5; D might be TRBD1 (5 bases). The CDR3 consists of 17 residues. V lost 0 bases and J 4 bases, leaving 16 bases between the germline ends. Germline lookup yields CDR1 SEHNR and CDR2 FQNEAQ (reference sequence). CDR3 sequence (DNA): TGTGCCAGCAGCTTAGCCCCCCCGGGACGCAATAATCAGCCCCAGCATTTT. The encoded protein is CASSLAPPGRNNQPQHF.

CDR3 sequence: CASINRVSYTEAFF. CDR3 nucleotide sequence: TGTGCCAGCATTAACAGGGTTTCGTACACTGAAGCTTTCTTT. The V call is TRBV6-5, the J call TRBJ1-1; D perhaps matches TRBD1 (6 bases). The V end lost 7 bases, the J end lost 3 bases, and 15 bases lay between the germline ends. Germline loops: CDR1 MNHEY, CDR2 SVGAGI. This CDR3 comprises 14 residues.

For this clone: This same CDR3 is encoded by further DNA sequences in the sample. The V call is TRBV19, the J call TRBJ2-7; no clear D gene. Trimming cost V 3 bases and J 0 bases, with 6 bases left between them. Germline lookup yields CDR1 LNHDA and CDR2 SQIVND (reference sequence). The CDR3 has 13 amino acids. The CDR3 loop is CASSIDSSYEQYF. CDR3 nucleotide sequence: TGTGCCAGTAGTATCGACTCCTCCTACGAGCAGTACTTC.